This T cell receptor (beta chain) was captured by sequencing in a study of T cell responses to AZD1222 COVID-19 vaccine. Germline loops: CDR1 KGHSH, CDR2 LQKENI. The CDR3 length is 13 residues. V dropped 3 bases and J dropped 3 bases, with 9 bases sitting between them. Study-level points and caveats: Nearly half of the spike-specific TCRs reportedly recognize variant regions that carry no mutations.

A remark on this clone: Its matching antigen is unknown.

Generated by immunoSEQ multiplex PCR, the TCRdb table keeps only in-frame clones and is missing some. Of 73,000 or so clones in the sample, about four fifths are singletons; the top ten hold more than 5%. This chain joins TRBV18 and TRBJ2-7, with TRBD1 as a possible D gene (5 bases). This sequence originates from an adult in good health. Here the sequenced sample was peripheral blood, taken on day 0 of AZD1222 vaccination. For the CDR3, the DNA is TGTGCCAGCTCACCTCAGGGCCTCTACGAGCAGTACTTC. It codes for CASSPQGLYEQYF.